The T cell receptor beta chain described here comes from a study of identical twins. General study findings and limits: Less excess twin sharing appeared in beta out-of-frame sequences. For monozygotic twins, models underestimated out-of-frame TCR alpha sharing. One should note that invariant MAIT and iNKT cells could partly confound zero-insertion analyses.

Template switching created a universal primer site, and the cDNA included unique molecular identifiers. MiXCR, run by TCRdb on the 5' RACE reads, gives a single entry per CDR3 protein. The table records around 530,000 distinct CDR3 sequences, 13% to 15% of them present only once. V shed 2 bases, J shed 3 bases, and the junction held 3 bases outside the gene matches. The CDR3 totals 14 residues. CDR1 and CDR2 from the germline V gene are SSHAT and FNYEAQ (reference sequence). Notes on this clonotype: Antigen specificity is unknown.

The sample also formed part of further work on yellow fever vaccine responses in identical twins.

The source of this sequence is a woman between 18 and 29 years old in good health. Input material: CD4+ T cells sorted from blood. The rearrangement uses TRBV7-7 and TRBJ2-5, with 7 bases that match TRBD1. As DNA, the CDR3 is TGTGCCAGCAGCTTAATGGGGACAGAAGAGACCCAGTACTTC. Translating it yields CASSLMGTEETQYF.